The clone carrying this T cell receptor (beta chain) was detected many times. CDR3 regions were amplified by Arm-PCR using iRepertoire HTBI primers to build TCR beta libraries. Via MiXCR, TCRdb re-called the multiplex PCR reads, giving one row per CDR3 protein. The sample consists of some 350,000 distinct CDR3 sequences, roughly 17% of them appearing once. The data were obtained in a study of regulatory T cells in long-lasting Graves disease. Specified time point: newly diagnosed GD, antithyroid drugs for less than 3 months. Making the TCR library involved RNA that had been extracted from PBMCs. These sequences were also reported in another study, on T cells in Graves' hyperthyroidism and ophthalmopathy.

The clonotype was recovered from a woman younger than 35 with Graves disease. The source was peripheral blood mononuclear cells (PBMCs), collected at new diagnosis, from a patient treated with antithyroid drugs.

CDR3 residues: CSAPRWHSSYNEQFF. In nucleotides, the CDR3 is TGCAGTGCTCCGAGGTGGCACAGCTCCTACAATGAGCAGTTCTTC. The chain couples TRBV20-1 to TRBJ2-1, with D unresolved. Per germline, CDR1 DFQATT and CDR2 SNEGSKA (reference sequence). The CDR3 extends over 15 amino acids. Trimming took off 5 bases at V and 0 bases at J, with 14 bases between the two ends.